The clone carrying this T cell receptor beta chain was counted a few times. This sample is drawn from a study of blood T cell repertoires in COVID-19. The wider study: From T cells, B-cell-depleted T cells, or PBMCs came the material, which was cDNA or gDNA.

Repertoires were generated with immunoSEQ multiplex PCR, while TCRdb's copy carries only in-frame clones and drops some. Of more than 200,000 clones listed, 70% to 90% are singletons. J lost 3 bases, V lost 2 bases, and 3 bases had no gene match. The CDR3 runs 15 residues. In germline, CDR1 is SGHDN, CDR2 FVKESK. Sequenced sample: PBMCs or T cells enriched from blood (not recorded which). This receptor was obtained from a man younger than 45 with acute COVID-19. The J gene is TRBJ2-7, the V gene TRBV14; TRBD1 matches at 11 bases. CDR3 loop: CASSQKGQGGYEQYF. The CDR3 DNA reads as TGTGCCAGCAGCCAAAAGGGACAGGGGGGCTACGAGCAGTACTTC.